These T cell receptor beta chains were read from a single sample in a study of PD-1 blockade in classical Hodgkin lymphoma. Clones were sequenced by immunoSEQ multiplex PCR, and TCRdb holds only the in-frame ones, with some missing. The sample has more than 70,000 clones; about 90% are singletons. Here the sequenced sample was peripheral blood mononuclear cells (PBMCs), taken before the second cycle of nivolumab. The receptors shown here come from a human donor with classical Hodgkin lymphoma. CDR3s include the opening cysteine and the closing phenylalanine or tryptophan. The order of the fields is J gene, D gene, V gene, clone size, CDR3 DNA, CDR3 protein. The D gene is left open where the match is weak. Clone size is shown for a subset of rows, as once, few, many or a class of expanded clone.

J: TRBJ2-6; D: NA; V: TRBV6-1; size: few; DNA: TGTGCCGGGGGACGGGCAATCTCTGGGGCCAACGTCCTGACTTTC; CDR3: CAGGRAISGANVLTF
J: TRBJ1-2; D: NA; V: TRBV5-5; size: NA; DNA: TGTGCCAGCAGCTTGGGGGGAAACTATGGCTACACCTTC; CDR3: CASSLGGNYGYTF
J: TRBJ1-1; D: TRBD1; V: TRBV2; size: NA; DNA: TGTGCCAGCAGTCGGCAGGGGGCCAAGAACACTGAAGCTTTCTTT; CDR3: CASSRQGAKNTEAFF
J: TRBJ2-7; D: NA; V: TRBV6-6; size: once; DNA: TGTGCCAGCAGTCCCCTTAGGTTAGGGTACGAGCAGTACTTC; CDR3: CASSPLRLGYEQYF
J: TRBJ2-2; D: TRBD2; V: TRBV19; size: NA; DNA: TGTGCCAGTAGTATCACCGGGAGCGGGACGGACACCGGGGAGCTGTTTTTT; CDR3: CASSITGSGTDTGELFF
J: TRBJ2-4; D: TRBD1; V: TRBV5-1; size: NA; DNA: TGCGCCAGCAGCTTGGGACAGGGGGATCAGTACTTC; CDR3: CASSLGQGDQYF
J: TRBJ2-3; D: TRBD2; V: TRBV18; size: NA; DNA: TGTGCCAGCTCACCACCCACTAGCGGGAAGACAGATACGCAGTATTTT; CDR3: CASSPPTSGKTDTQYF
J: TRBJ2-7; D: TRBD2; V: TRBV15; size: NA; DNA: TGTGCCACCAGCATTCCCCTAGCGGGGTTCTACGAGCAGTACTTC; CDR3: CATSIPLAGFYEQYF
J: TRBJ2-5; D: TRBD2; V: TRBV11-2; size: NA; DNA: TGTGCCAGCAGCCGAGCGGGGGAGGAGACCCAGTACTTC; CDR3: CASSRAGEETQYF
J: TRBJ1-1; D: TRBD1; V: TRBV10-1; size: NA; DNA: TGCGCCAGCAGCCCAGGGGGCTTGAACACTGAAGCTTTCTTT; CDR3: CASSPGGLNTEAFF
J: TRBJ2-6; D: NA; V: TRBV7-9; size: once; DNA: TGTGCCAGCAGCTTAGGCCGGACCTCTGGGGCCAACGTCCTGACTTTC; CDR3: CASSLGRTSGANVLTF
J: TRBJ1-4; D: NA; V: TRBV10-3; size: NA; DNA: TGTGCCATCAGTGACGTGGGGCAAGCAACTAATGAAAAACTGTTTTTT; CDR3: CAISDVGQATNEKLFF
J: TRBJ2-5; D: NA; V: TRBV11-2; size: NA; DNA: TGTGCCAGCAGCTTAGTTGGGCAGACCCAGTACTTC; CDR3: CASSLVGQTQYF
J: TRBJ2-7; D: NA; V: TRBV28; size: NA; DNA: TGTGCCAGCAGCCCGGGGGCCGGGCAGTACTTC; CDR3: CASSPGAGQYF
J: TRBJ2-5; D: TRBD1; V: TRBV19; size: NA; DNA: TGTGCCAGTCGACAGGGTCGGACCCAGTACTTC; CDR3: CASRQGRTQYF
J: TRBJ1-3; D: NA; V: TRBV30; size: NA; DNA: TGTGCCTGGAGTGCCCCGGACAGTGGAAACACCATATATTTT; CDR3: CAWSAPDSGNTIYF
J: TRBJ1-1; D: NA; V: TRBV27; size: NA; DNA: TGTGCCAGCAGTTTTGCCCTCAACAGGAAACCAAACACTGAAGCTTTCTTT; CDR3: CASSFALNRKPNTEAFF
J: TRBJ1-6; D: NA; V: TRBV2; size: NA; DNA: TGTGCCAGCAGTGAACGCCCGGGCAACGTTTCACCCCTCCACTTT; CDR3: CASSERPGNVSPLHF
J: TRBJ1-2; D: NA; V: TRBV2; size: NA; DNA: TGTGCCAGCAGTGACCGGCTGTACTATGGCTACACCTTC; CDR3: CASSDRLYYGYTF
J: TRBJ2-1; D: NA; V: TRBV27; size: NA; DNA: TGTGCCAGCAGGACCGGGCCTTTTTCTGAGCAGTTCTTC; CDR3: CASRTGPFSEQFF
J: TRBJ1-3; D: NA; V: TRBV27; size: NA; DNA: TGTGCCGGGTACGCGGCTGTCCGCTCTGGAAACACCATATATTTT; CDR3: CAGYAAVRSGNTIYF
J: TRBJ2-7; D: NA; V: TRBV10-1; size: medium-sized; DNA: TGCGCCAGCAGACCCCGGGAACCGGGGCTCCCCTACGAGCAGTACTTC; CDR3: CASRPREPGLPYEQYF
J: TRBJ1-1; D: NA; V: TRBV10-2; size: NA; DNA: TGCGCCAGCAGTGGTATCCGAGGGGTGAACACTGAAGCTTTCTTT; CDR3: CASSGIRGVNTEAFF
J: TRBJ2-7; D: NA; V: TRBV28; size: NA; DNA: TGTGCCAGCAGTGGGCGGGCGACAACCTCGGGTTCATACGAGCAGTACTTC; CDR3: CASSGRATTSGSYEQYF